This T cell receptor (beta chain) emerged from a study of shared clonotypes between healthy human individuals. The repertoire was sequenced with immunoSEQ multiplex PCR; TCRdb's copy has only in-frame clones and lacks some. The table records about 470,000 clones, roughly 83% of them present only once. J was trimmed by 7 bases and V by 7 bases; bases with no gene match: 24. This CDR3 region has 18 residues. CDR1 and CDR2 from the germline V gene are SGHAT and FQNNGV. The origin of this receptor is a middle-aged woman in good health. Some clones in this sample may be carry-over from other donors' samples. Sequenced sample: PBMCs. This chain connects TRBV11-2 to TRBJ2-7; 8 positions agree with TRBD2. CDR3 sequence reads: CASMLTTGGLAEAGEQYF. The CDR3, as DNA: TGTGCCAGCATGCTCACGACAGGAGGACTAGCCGAGGCGGGTGAGCAGTACTTC.